This entry concerns a single T cell receptor (beta chain). Antigen unknown. PBMCs were collected from a roughly 10 ml volume of fresh peripheral blood. Per the germline V gene, CDR1 is LNHDA and CDR2 is SQIVND (reference sequence). CDR3 size: 15 residues. With 4 bases removed from V and 5 bases from J, the gap between germline ends came to 18 bases. Authors of the study amplified TCR beta CDR3 regions from RNA transcripts. TCR CDR3 regions were first amplified by RT-PCR with HTBI primers. Via MiXCR, TCRdb re-called the multiplex PCR reads, giving one row per CDR3 protein. The sample yields 250,000 or so distinct CDR3 sequences, roughly 15% seen once. The data belong to a study of T cells in Graves' hyperthyroidism and ophthalmopathy. Findings and limits, study-wide: Most clonotypes expanded in thyroid above 0.001 were likewise present in blood.

The origin of this receptor is a woman between 45 and 65 years old with Graves' hyperthyroidism that later progressed to Graves' ophthalmopathy. Sample: blood. The V gene is TRBV19, the J gene TRBJ2-7; tentatively, D is TRBD1 or TRBD2 (5 bases each). For the CDR3, the DNA is TGTGCCAGTAGTAGGGTCAGTGGGGCCGGGGACGAGCAGTACTTC. Encoded protein: CASSRVSGAGDEQYF.